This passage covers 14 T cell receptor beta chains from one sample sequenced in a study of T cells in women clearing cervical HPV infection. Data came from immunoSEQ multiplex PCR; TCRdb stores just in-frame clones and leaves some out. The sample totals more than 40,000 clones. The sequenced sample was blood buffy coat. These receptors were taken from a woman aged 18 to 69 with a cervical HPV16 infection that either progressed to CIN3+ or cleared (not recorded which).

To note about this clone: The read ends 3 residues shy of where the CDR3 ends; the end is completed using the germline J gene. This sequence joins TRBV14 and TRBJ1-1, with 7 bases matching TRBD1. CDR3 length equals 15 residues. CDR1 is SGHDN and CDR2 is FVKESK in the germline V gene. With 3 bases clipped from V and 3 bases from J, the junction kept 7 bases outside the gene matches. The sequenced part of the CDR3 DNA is TGTGCCAGCAGCCACCAAGGGGGCGAGGACACTGAA. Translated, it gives CASSHQGGEDTE. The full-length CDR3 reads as CASSHQGGEDTEAFF.

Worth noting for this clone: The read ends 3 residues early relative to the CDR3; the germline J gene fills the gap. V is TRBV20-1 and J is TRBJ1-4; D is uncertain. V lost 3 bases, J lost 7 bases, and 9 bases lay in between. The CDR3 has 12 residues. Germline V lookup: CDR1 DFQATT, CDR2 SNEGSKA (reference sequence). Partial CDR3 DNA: TGCAGTGCTAGGATTCCGGGTGAAAAA. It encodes CSARIPGEK. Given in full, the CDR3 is CSARIPGEKLFF.

The sequenced CDR3 bases are TGTGCCATCAGTGAGAACAGGTTCTACGAG. It yields the protein CAISENRFYE. The full CDR3 is CAISENRFYEQYF. The chain employs TRBV10-3 and TRBJ2-7; tentative D call: TRBD1 (5 bases). The observed sequence ends 3 residues before the CDR3 terminus, with the missing tail filled in from the germline J gene. Germline V lookup: CDR1 ENHRY, CDR2 SYGVKD. The CDR3 runs to 13 residues. Trimming cost V 2 bases and J 3 bases, with 8 bases left between them.

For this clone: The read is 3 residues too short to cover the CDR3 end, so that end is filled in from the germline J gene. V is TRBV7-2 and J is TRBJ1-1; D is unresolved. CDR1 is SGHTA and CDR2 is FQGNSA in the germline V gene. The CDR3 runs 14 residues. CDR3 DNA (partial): TGTGCCAGCAGCTTACTCCCTAGGAACTACGAG. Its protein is CASSLLPRNYE. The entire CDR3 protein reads CASSLLPRNYEAFF.

CDR3 DNA (partial): TGTGCCAGCAGCTCGCTGCGCAGGGGGAGTGAA. Translated, it gives CASSSLRRGSE. The entire CDR3 protein reads CASSSLRRGSEAFF. The chain has TRBV7-6 and TRBJ1-1, with TRBD1 matching over 7 bases. The CDR3 is cut off 3 residues early in the read; its end comes from the germline J gene. V trimming: 4 bases; J trimming: 7 bases; junction bases outside the gene matches: 9. Looked up from germline, CDR1 is SGHVS and CDR2 is FNYEAQ. The CDR3 extends over 14 amino acids.

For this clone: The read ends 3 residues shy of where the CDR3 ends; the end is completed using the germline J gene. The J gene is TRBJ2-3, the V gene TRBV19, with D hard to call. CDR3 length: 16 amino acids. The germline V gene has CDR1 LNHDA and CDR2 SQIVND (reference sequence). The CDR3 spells CASRTFWFHSNQPQYF. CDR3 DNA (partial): TGTGCCAGTCGCACATTCTGGTTTCATAGCAATCAGCCG.

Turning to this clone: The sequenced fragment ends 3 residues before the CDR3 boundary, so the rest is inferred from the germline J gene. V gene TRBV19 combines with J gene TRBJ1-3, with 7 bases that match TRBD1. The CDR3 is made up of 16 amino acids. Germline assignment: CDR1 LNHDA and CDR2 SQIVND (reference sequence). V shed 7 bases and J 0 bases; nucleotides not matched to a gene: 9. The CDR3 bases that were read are TGTGCCAGTAAGAAGCAGGGGGAGAACTCTGGAAACACC. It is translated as CASKKQGENSGNT. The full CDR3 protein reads CASKKQGENSGNTIYF.

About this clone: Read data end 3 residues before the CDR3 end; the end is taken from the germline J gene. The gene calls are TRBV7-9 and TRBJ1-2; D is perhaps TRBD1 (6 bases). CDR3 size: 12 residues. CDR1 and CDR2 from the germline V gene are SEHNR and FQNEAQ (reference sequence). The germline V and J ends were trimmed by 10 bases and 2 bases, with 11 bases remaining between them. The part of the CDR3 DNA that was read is TGTGCCATCCCCAGGGGAAACTATGGC. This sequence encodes CAIPRGNYG. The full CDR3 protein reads CAIPRGNYGYTF.

CDR3 bases read: TGTGCCAGCAGTGCCTCGGACAGCTACAATGAG. Translation gives CASSASDSYNE. The complete CDR3 protein is CASSASDSYNEQFF. V gene TRBV6-4 combines with J gene TRBJ2-1, with D perhaps TRBD1 (6 bases). With the read ending 3 residues before the CDR3 end, the germline J gene is used to fill in that end. The V end was cut by 4 bases, the J end by 3 bases, with 10 bases between. The CDR3 consists of 14 residues. In germline, CDR1 is MRHNA, CDR2 SNTAGT.

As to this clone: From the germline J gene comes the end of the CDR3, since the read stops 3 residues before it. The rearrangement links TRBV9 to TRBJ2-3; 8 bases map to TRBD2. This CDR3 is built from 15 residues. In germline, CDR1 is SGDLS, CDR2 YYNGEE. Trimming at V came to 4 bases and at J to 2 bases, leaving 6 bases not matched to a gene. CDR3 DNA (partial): TGTGCCAGCAGCCGGACTAGCTCGCACACAGATACG. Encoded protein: CASSRTSSHTDT. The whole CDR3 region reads CASSRTSSHTDTQYF.

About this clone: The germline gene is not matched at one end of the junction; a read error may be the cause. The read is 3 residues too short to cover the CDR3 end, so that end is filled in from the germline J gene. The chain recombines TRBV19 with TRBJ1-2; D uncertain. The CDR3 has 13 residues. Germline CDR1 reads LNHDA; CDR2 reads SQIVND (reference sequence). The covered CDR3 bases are TGTGTCAGTGTAGACCCCCGGGACTATGGC. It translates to CVSVDPRDYG. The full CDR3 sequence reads CVSVDPRDYGYTF. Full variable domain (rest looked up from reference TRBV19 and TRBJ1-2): DGGITQSPKYLFRKEGQNVTLSCEQNLNHDAMYWYRQDPGQGLRLIYYSQIVNDFQKGDIAEGYSVSREKKESFPLTVTSAQKNPTAFYLCVSVDPRDYGYTFGSGTRLTVV.

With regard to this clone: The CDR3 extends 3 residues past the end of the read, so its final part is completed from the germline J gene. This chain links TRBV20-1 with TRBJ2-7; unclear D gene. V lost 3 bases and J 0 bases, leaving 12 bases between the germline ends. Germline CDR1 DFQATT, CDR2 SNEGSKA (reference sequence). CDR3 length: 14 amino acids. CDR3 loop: CSASDLVSSYEQYF. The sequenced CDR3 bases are TGCAGTGCTAGTGACTTGGTCAGCTCCTACGAG.

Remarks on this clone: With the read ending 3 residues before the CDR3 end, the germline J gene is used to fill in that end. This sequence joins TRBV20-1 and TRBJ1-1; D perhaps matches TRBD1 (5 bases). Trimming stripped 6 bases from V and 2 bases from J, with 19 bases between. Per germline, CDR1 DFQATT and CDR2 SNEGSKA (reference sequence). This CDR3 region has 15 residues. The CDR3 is CSASYLGELNTEAFF. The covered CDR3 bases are TGCAGTGCGTCCTATTTAGGGGAGCTTAACACTGAA.

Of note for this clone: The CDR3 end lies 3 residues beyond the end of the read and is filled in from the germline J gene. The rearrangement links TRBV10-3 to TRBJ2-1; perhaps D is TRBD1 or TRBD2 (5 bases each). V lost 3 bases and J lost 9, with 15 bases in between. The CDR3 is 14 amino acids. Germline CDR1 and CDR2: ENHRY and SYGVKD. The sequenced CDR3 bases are TGTGCCATCAGTGATTCGAGGGGTGGTGGTGAG. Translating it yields CAISDSRGGGE. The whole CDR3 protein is CAISDSRGGGEQFF.